This entry concerns a single T cell receptor beta chain. V lost 3 bases and J lost 3, with 6 bases in between. The CDR3 loop spans 13 amino acids. Measured with immunoSEQ multiplex PCR; TCRdb has only the in-frame clones, and not every one. The data show about 70,000 clones, about nine tenths seen once. This specimen belongs to a study of blood T cell repertoires in COVID-19. Study at large: COVID-19 samples collected from the United States, Italy and Spain covered acute and convalescent phases. Nucleic acid was either cDNA or gDNA, and it came from T cells, B-cell-depleted T cells, or PBMCs.

V gene TRBV12-3 or TRBV12-4 combines with J gene TRBJ1-5; D gene ambiguous. Sequencing input: peripheral blood. This receptor was identified in a young woman with acute or convalescent COVID-19. CDR3 bases: TGTGCCAGCAGTTTCCAACTCAATCAGCCCCAGCATTTT. Its translation: CASSFQLNQPQHF.